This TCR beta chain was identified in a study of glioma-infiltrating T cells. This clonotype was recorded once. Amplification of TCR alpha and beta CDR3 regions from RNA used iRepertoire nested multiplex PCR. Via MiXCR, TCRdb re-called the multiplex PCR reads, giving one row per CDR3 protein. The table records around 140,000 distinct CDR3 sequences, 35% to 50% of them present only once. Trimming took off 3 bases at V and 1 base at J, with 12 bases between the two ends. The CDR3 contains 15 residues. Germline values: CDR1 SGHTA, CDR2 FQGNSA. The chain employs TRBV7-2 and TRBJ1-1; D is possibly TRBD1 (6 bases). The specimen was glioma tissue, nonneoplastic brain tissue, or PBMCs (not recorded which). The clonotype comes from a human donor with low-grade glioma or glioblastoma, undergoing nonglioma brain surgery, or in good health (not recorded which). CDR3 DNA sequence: TGTGCCAGCAGCTTCTCTGTAGGGGGGAACACTGAAGCTTTCTTT. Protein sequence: CASSFSVGGNTEAFF.